This TCR beta chain was recovered during a study of T cell responses to AZD1222 COVID-19 vaccine. Study-level results: The study reported that nearly half of spike-specific TCRs target unmutated variant regions. There were mostly white British donors and more females than males, and clonal diversity was possibly underestimated.

About this clone: Its antigen is not identified.

The method was immunoSEQ multiplex PCR; TCRdb's version includes in-frame clones alone and lacks a portion of them. The sample lists fewer than 150,000 clones, roughly 90% occurring once. Germline CDR1 and CDR2: SGHTA and FQGNSA. The length of the CDR3 is 13 residues. Trimming took off 5 bases at V and 5 bases at J, with 12 bases between the two ends. The TCR was taken from an adult in good health. Sequenced material: peripheral blood, taken on day 0 of AZD1222 vaccination. The rearrangement joins TRBV7-2 to TRBJ1-2; D is unresolved. The CDR3 bases are TGTGCCAGCAGCACAGTCCCGGTATATGGCTACACCTTC. This codes for CASSTVPVYGYTF.